This T cell receptor beta chain comes out of a study of early T cells in non-severe SARS-CoV-2 infection. This clonotype was detected only a few times. TCRdb re-called the 5' RACE reads with MiXCR, one entry per CDR3 protein. This sample has around 20,000 distinct CDR3 sequences, with about 4% found just once. The CDR3 is 12 residues long. Trimming cost V 6 bases and J 11 bases; bases outside gene matches: 9. CDR1 is SQVTM and CDR2 is ANQGSEA in the germline V gene. The material sequenced was whole blood. This chain connects TRBV29-1 to TRBJ1-2; 10 nucleotides align to TRBD1. This clonotype was obtained from an adult who was a healthcare worker with PCR-confirmed SARS-CoV-2 infection or an uninfected control (not recorded which). CDR3 in amino acids: CSVERTGGDYTF. CDR3 DNA: TGCAGCGTCGAACGGACAGGGGGAGATTACACCTTC.